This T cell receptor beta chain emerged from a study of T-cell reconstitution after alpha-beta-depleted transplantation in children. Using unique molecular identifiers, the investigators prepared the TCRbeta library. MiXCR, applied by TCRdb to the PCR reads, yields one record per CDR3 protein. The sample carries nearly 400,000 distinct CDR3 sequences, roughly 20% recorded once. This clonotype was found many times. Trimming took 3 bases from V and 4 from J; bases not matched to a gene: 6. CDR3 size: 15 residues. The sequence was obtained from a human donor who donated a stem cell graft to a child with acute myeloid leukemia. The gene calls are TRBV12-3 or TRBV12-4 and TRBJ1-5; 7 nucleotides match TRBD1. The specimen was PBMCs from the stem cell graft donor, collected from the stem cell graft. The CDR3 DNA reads TGTGCCAGCAGTTTGAGGGGGCTGGGGAATCAGCCCCAGCATTTT. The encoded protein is CASSLRGLGNQPQHF.